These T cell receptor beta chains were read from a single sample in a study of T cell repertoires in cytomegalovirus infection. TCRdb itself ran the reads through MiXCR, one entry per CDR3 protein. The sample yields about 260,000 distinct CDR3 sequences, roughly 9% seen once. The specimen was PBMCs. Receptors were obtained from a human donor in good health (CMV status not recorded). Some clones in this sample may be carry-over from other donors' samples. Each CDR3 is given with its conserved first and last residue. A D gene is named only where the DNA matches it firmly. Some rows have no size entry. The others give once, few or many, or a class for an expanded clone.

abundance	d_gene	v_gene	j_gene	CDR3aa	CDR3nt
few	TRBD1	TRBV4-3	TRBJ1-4	CASSQGQAASGNEKLFF	TGCGCCAGCAGCCAGGGACAGGCGGCGTCTGGTAATGAAAAACTGTTTTTT
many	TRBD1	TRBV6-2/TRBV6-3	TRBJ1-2	CASRMDRRNYGYTF	TGTGCCAGCAGGATGGACAGGAGAAACTATGGCTACACCTTC
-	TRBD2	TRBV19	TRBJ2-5	CASRDYGETQYF	TGTGCCAGCCGGGACTATGGTGAGACCCAGTACTTC
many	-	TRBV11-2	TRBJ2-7	CASSLDQTDGEQYF	TGTGCCAGCAGCTTAGATCAAACGGACGGCGAGCAGTACTTC
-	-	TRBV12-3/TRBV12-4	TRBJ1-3	CASTLGGNTIYF	TGTGCCAGCACCCTAGGGGGAAACACCATATATTTT
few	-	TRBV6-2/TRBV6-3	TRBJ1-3	CASRSTAGNTIYF	TGTGCCAGCAGAAGTACCGCCGGAAACACCATATATTTT
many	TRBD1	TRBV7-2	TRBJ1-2	CASSLGTGVGGYGYTF	TGTGCCAGCAGCTTAGGGACAGGGGTTGGGGGCTATGGCTACACCTTC
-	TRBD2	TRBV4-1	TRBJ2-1	CASSLTSGKKRGSYNEQFF	TGCGCCAGCAGCTTGACTAGCGGGAAGAAACGTGGCTCCTACAATGAGCAGTTCTTC
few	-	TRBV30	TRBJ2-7	CAWRKDREVRSEQYF	TGTGCCTGGAGAAAAGACAGGGAGGTGAGGAGCGAGCAGTACTTC
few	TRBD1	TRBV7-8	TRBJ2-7	CASSSRTGWNEQYF	TGTGCCAGCAGCTCCCGGACAGGGTGGAACGAGCAGTACTTC
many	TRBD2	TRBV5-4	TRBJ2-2	CASSPGLADNTGELFF	TGTGCCAGCAGTCCTGGACTAGCCGATAACACCGGGGAGCTGTTTTTT
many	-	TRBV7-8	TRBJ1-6	CASSFRGGGDGSPLHF	TGTGCCAGCAGCTTTCGGGGGGGGGGCGATGGTTCACCCCTCCACTTT
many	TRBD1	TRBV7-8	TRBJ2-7	CASSSGQGVSYEQYF	TGTGCCAGCAGCTCGGGACAGGGGGTCTCGTACGAGCAGTACTTC
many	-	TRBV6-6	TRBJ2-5	CASSYGSRGRQETQYF	TGTGCCAGCAGTTACGGCTCCCGGGGGAGACAAGAGACCCAGTACTTC
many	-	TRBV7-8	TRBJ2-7	CASSLMAASYEQYF	TGTGCCAGCAGCTTAATGGCGGCCTCCTACGAGCAGTACTTC
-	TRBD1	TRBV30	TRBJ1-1	CAFPPQGAHTEAFF	TGTGCCTTCCCACCCCAGGGGGCTCACACTGAAGCTTTCTTT
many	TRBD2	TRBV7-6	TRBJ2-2	CASSLVSGGLIGNGELFF	TGTGCCAGCAGCTTAGTCAGCGGGGGCCTTATCGGTAACGGGGAGCTGTTTTTT
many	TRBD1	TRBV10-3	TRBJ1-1	CAISPGQQNTEAFF	TGTGCCATCAGCCCGGGACAGCAGAACACTGAAGCTTTCTTT
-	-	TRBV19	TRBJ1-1	CASSTTANTEAFF	TGTGCCAGTAGTACGACAGCGAACACTGAAGCTTTCTTT
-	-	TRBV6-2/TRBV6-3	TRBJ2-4	CASSYNSQVKNIQYF	TGTGCCAGCAGTTACAACAGCCAGGTCAAAAACATTCAGTACTTC
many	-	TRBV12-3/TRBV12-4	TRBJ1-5	CASSLVGPGQPQHF	TGTGCCAGCAGTTTAGTAGGGCCCGGTCAGCCCCAGCATTTT
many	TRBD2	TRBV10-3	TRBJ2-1	CAISEELAGDNEQFF	TGTGCCATCAGTGAAGAACTAGCGGGGGACAATGAGCAGTTCTTC
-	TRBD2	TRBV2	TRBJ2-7	CASRELAGGSYEQYF	TGTGCCAGCAGGGAACTAGCGGGGGGCTCCTACGAGCAGTACTTC
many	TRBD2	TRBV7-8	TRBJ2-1	CASSPRGGNEQFF	TGTGCCAGCAGCCCCCGGGGGGGGAATGAGCAGTTCTTC
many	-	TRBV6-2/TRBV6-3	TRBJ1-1	CASSLQAINEAFF	TGTGCCAGCAGTTTACAGGCGATCAATGAAGCTTTCTTT
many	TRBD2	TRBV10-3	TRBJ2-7	CAIMAGDSYEQYF	TGTGCCATCATGGCGGGGGATTCCTACGAGCAGTACTTC
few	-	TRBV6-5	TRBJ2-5	CASRGSFKETQYF	TGTGCCAGCAGAGGGTCTTTTAAAGAGACCCAGTACTTC
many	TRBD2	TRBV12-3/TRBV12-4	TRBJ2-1	CASSQTSGGASKFF	TGTGCCAGCAGTCAGACTAGCGGGGGGGCCAGTAAGTTCTTC
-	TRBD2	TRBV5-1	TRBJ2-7	CASSKGLAGAQLYEQYF	TGCGCCAGCAGCAAAGGACTAGCGGGGGCGCAACTCTACGAGCAGTACTTC
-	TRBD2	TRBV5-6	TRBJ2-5	CASTLYSGVNTQETQYF	TGTGCCAGCACCTTGTATAGCGGGGTAAATACCCAAGAGACCCAGTACTTC
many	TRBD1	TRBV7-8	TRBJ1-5	CASSLVTGVNNQPQHF	TGTGCCAGCAGCTTAGTCACAGGGGTAAACAATCAGCCCCAGCATTTT
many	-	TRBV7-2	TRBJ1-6	CASSLAATVPDSSYNSPLHF	TGTGCCAGCAGCTTAGCGGCTACGGTGCCGGACAGCTCCTATAATTCACCCCTCCACTTT
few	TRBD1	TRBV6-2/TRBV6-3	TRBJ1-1	CASIGTALTEAFF	TGTGCCAGCATCGGGACAGCCCTGACTGAAGCTTTCTTT
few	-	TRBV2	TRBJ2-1	CASIILGAGTSSYNEQFF	TGTGCCAGCATCATACTAGGGGCCGGGACTTCCTCCTACAATGAGCAGTTCTTC
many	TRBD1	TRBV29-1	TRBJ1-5	CIRGRAGGSNQPQHF	TGCATCCGGGGTCGGGCAGGGGGCAGCAATCAGCCCCAGCATTTT
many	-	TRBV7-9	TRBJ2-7	CASSLVKNEQYF	TGTGCCAGCAGCTTAGTGAAGAACGAGCAGTACTTC
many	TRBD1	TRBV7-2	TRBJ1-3	CASSGHRQGPNTIYF	TGTGCCAGCAGCGGCCACCGACAGGGTCCAAACACCATATATTTT
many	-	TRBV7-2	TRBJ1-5	CASSLGYNQPQHF	TGTGCCAGCAGCTTGGGATACAATCAGCCCCAGCATTTT
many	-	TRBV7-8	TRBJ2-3	CASSPFGGTDTQYF	TGTGCCAGCAGCCCTTTCGGGGGCACAGATACGCAGTATTTT
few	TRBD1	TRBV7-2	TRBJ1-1	CASSLRQGAMNTEAFF	TGTGCCAGCAGCTTAAGACAGGGGGCTATGAACACTGAAGCTTTCTTT
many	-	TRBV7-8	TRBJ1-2	CASSLEGGPSVYTF	TGTGCCAGCAGCTTAGAGGGAGGCCCCTCCGTCTACACCTTC
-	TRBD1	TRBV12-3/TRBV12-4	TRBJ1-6	CASSLATTGSNNSPLHF	TGTGCCAGCAGTTTAGCCACGACAGGGAGTAATAATTCACCCCTCCACTTT
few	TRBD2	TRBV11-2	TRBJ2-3	CASSLFSSGSDTQYF	TGTGCCAGCAGCTTATTTTCTAGCGGGAGTGATACGCAGTATTTT
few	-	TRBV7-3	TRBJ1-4	CASSLAVGGTNEKLFF	TGTGCCAGCAGCTTAGCAGTTGGCGGAACTAATGAAAAACTGTTTTTT
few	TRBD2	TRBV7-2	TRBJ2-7	CASTVTLGGTTYEQYF	TGTGCCAGCACCGTAACATTGGGGGGGACTACCTACGAGCAGTACTTC
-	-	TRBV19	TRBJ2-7	CASRYQSTPSYEQYF	TGTGCCAGTAGGTATCAGTCGACCCCATCCTACGAGCAGTACTTC
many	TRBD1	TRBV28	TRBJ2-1	CASRAGGTLYNEQFF	TGTGCCAGCAGGGCAGGGGGCACCTTATACAATGAGCAGTTCTTC
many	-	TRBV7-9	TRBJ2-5	CASSKMAVRETQYF	TGTGCCAGCAGCAAAATGGCAGTCCGGGAGACCCAGTACTTC